This T cell receptor (beta chain) was recorded in a study of blood T cell repertoires in COVID-19. Study overall: The origin of the acute and convalescent COVID-19 samples was the United States, Italy and Spain.

How the authors handled the data: Reference gene primer amplification gave nucleated cell count estimates. Profiling relied on immunoSEQ multiplex PCR, and the TCRdb table lists in-frame clones only, not all of them. V, J and clone size reflect that table, while D and trimming were determined from the DNA. The data contain tens of thousands of clones, 89% of them seen just once; the ten biggest clones take up less than 2%. Trimming shortened V by 5 bases and J by 2 bases, and 13 bases separated the two germline ends. Germline V gene lookup returns CDR1 SNHLY and CDR2 FYNNEI. The CDR3 runs to 14 residues. This clone was counted once.

The chain joins TRBV2 to TRBJ2-7, with D tentatively TRBD2 (5 bases). The TCR sequence derives from a man in his sixties with acute or convalescent COVID-19. Input material: peripheral blood. CDR3 amino acids: CASSSGGTAYEQYF. CDR3 bases: TGTGCCAGCAGTTCTGGAGGTACGGCCTACGAGCAGTACTTC. The full variable domain, with the rest looked up from reference TRBV2 and TRBJ2-7, is EPEVTQTPSHQVTQMGQEVILRCVPISNHLYFYWYRQILGQKVEFLVSFYNNEISEKSEIFDDQFSVERPDGSNFTLKIRSTKLEDSAMYFCASSSGGTAYEQYFGPGTRLTVT.